The rows below give T cell receptor beta chains drawn from one sample of a study of cytomegalovirus exposure and HLA in healthy donors. This table comes from immunoSEQ multiplex PCR, and its TCRdb copy is limited to in-frame clones, with some not included. The profile shows about 170,000 clones, roughly 72% of them singletons. The sample was PBMCs. All receptors derive from a woman under 40 in good health and CMV-seropositive. Both conserved end residues are part of each CDR3. A D gene is named only where the DNA matches it firmly. Clone sizes are given selectively: once, few, many, or a class where the clone is expanded.

j_call: TRBJ1-4; clone_size: .; d_call: TRBD1; v_call: TRBV29-1; cdr3_nt: TGCAGCGCTGGGGATACAGGGGGGAATGAAAAACTGTTTTTT; cdr3_aa: CSAGDTGGNEKLFF
j_call: TRBJ2-6; clone_size: .; d_call: .; v_call: TRBV2; cdr3_nt: TGTGCCAGCACTGACGACAGACCTGACGCCAACGTCCTGACTTTC; cdr3_aa: CASTDDRPDANVLTF
j_call: TRBJ2-7; clone_size: .; d_call: .; v_call: TRBV27; cdr3_nt: TGTGCCAGCAGGCTCCAGCCACTAGGGGGTGAGCAGTACTTC; cdr3_aa: CASRLQPLGGEQYF
j_call: TRBJ2-2; clone_size: .; d_call: .; v_call: TRBV6-5; cdr3_nt: TGTGCCAGCAGCAACGGGGTGGTCGCCGGGGAGCTGTTTTTT; cdr3_aa: CASSNGVVAGELFF
j_call: TRBJ1-2; clone_size: .; d_call: .; v_call: TRBV4-3; cdr3_nt: TGCGCCAGCAGCCAAGAAGGAGCAGGGTATAACTATGGCTACACCTTC; cdr3_aa: CASSQEGAGYNYGYTF
j_call: TRBJ2-7; clone_size: .; d_call: TRBD2; v_call: TRBV2; cdr3_nt: TGTGCCAGCAGGAGGACTAGCGGGGTTGTCTACGAGCAGTACTTC; cdr3_aa: CASRRTSGVVYEQYF
j_call: TRBJ1-2; clone_size: .; d_call: .; v_call: TRBV5-1; cdr3_nt: TGCGCCAGCAGCCCCGAGCAGGGATTTTATGGCTACACCTTC; cdr3_aa: CASSPEQGFYGYTF
j_call: TRBJ2-5; clone_size: .; d_call: TRBD1; v_call: TRBV2; cdr3_nt: TGTGCCAGCAGTCGGGACAGGGCGGCGGAGACCCAGTACTTC; cdr3_aa: CASSRDRAAETQYF
j_call: TRBJ1-1; clone_size: .; d_call: TRBD1; v_call: TRBV29-1; cdr3_nt: TGCAGCGTTGGAGGAGGACAGGGGGCGAACACTGAAGCTTTCTTT; cdr3_aa: CSVGGGQGANTEAFF
j_call: TRBJ2-7; clone_size: .; d_call: TRBD2; v_call: TRBV10-3; cdr3_nt: TGTGCCATCAGTGTAGCGGGTCAATACGAGCAGTACTTC; cdr3_aa: CAISVAGQYEQYF
j_call: TRBJ1-2; clone_size: once; d_call: TRBD1; v_call: TRBV29-1; cdr3_nt: TGCAGCGTTGGGACAGGGTTGGGGACGAACACCTTC; cdr3_aa: CSVGTGLGTNTF
j_call: TRBJ2-1; clone_size: .; d_call: TRBD2; v_call: TRBV29-1; cdr3_nt: TGCAGCGTTGCGGCTAGCGGGACCCCGGGGTTCTACAATGAGCAGTTCTTC; cdr3_aa: CSVAASGTPGFYNEQFF
j_call: TRBJ2-7; clone_size: .; d_call: TRBD2; v_call: TRBV4-3; cdr3_nt: TGCGCCAGCAGCCAAGACAAGACTAGCGCATCCTACGAGCAGTACTTC; cdr3_aa: CASSQDKTSASYEQYF
j_call: TRBJ2-5; clone_size: .; d_call: TRBD2; v_call: TRBV30; cdr3_nt: TGTGCCTGGAGTGGAGTAGCGGGAGAGACCCAGTACTTC; cdr3_aa: CAWSGVAGETQYF
j_call: TRBJ2-2; clone_size: .; d_call: .; v_call: TRBV5-1; cdr3_nt: TGCGCCAGCAGCGGGGACGGGGGATCCGGGGAGCTGTTTTTT; cdr3_aa: CASSGDGGSGELFF
j_call: TRBJ1-1; clone_size: .; d_call: .; v_call: TRBV7-9; cdr3_nt: TGTGCCAGCAGCCTGTTGAACACTGAAGCTTTCTTT; cdr3_aa: CASSLLNTEAFF
j_call: TRBJ2-4; clone_size: .; d_call: .; v_call: TRBV27; cdr3_nt: TGTGCCAGCAGTTTATCCCCTTCCCGGTTGCAAAACATTCAGTACTTC; cdr3_aa: CASSLSPSRLQNIQYF
j_call: TRBJ1-1; clone_size: .; d_call: .; v_call: TRBV5-6; cdr3_nt: TGTGCCAGCAGCTTGGGGGCAGGGATGCACACTGAAGCTTTCTTT; cdr3_aa: CASSLGAGMHTEAFF
j_call: TRBJ2-7; clone_size: .; d_call: TRBD2; v_call: TRBV7-9; cdr3_nt: TGTGCCAGCAGCGAACCTAGCGGGAGGGCCGATTCGGGCGAGCAGTACTTC; cdr3_aa: CASSEPSGRADSGEQYF
j_call: TRBJ2-3; clone_size: .; d_call: .; v_call: TRBV5-1; cdr3_nt: TGCGCCAGCAGCTTGGCGGACACCACAGATACGCAGTATTTT; cdr3_aa: CASSLADTTDTQYF
j_call: TRBJ1-4; clone_size: few; d_call: TRBD1; v_call: TRBV7-9; cdr3_nt: TGTGCCAGCACCCGGACAGGGCAGGGCGAAAAACTGTTTTTT; cdr3_aa: CASTRTGQGEKLFF
j_call: TRBJ2-7; clone_size: .; d_call: TRBD2; v_call: TRBV30; cdr3_nt: TGTGCCTGGAGTGTGTCTTGGAGCGGGGGGGTGGGGGAGCAGTACTTC; cdr3_aa: CAWSVSWSGGVGEQYF
j_call: TRBJ1-1; clone_size: .; d_call: TRBD1; v_call: TRBV18; cdr3_nt: TGTGCCAGCTCACCACCCTCGGACAGGGTCGCTTTCTTT; cdr3_aa: CASSPPSDRVAFF